This entry lists 30 T cell receptor beta chains sequenced from one sample in a study of shared clonotypes between healthy human individuals. Naive CD8 cells lacked CD45RO, underwent positive selection for CCR7 and left out terminally differentiated effector memory CD45RA+ cells. Only in-frame clones appear in the TCRdb table, and some are missing; sequencing was by immunoSEQ multiplex PCR. The table has a few hundred thousand clones, nearly 97% seen once. The sequencing input was naive CD8+ T cells sorted from blood. The receptors here all came from a woman in her 30s in good health.

The chain's CDR3 is CASGEWAYNEQFF. DNA of the CDR3: TGTGCCAGCGGAGAGTGGGCCTACAATGAGCAGTTCTTC. This chain connects TRBV6-5 to TRBJ2-1; D not certain. The CDR3 contains 13 residues. Germline loops: CDR1 MNHEY, CDR2 SVGAGI. V dropped 8 bases and J dropped 2 bases, with 10 bases sitting between them.

The CDR3 here is CAWSTGGWGKNIQYF. As DNA, the CDR3 is TGTGCCTGGAGTACGGGAGGATGGGGCAAAAACATTCAGTACTTC. V gene TRBV30 combines with J gene TRBJ2-4; 7 positions match TRBD2. CDR3 length: 15 residues. CDR1 and CDR2 (germline): GTSNPN, SVGIG (reference sequence). The trim removed 2 bases at V and 3 bases at J, leaving 7 bases unmatched.

CDR3 sequence reads: CATAVWGGNQPQHF. The CDR3 nucleotides read TGTGCCACCGCCGTATGGGGGGGCAATCAGCCCCAGCATTTT. V usage is TRBV15 and J usage is TRBJ1-5; the D gene is possibly TRBD1 (5 bases). The germline V gene has CDR1 LNHNV and CDR2 YYDKDF (reference sequence). Trimming removed 8 bases at V and 2 bases at J, with 13 bases between. CDR3 length equals 14 residues.

This clone came up a few times. The J gene is TRBJ1-5, the V gene TRBV19, with D unresolved. CDR3 length: 14 residues. CDR1 and CDR2 (germline): LNHDA, SQIVND (reference sequence). The germline V and J ends were trimmed by 3 bases and 2 bases, with 8 bases remaining between them. The CDR3 protein is CASSIWAGNQPQHF. The CDR3 DNA is TGTGCCAGTAGTATTTGGGCCGGCAATCAGCCCCAGCATTTT.

The chain carries TRBV6-5 and TRBJ2-7, with D possibly TRBD1 on 6 matching bases. Trimming stripped 4 bases from V and 5 bases from J, with 15 bases between. CDR3 length: 14 amino acids. Per germline, CDR1 MNHEY and CDR2 SVGAGI. The CDR3 DNA follows: TGTGCCAGCAGTTCGAATACAGGGTTCCACGAGCAGTACTTC. It encodes CASSSNTGFHEQYF.

The rearrangement links TRBV6-1 to TRBJ2-2; 7 positions match TRBD2. CDR1 is MNHNS and CDR2 is SASEGT in the germline V gene. The CDR3 contains 14 residues. The ends lost 2 bases at V and 3 bases at J; junction bases unmatched: 0. CDR3: CASSELADTGELFF. CDR3 nucleotide sequence: TGTGCCAGCAGTGAACTAGCGGACACCGGGGAGCTGTTTTTT.

The chain uses TRBV9 and TRBJ2-5; 7 positions agree with TRBD2. The assigned J gene may be wrong: the sequence end matches TRBJ2-7 better. The CDR3 covers 14 residues. Germline loops: CDR1 SGDLS, CDR2 YYNGEE. In DNA, the CDR3 is TGTGCCAGCAGCGTGGGCGGGAGCTCCTACGAGCAGTACTTC. Protein product: CASSVGGSSYEQYF.

The gene calls are TRBV7-2 and TRBJ2-5, with 7 bases fitting TRBD2. CDR1 is SGHTA, CDR2 FQGNSA, per germline. The CDR3 covers 14 residues. V lost 5 bases to trimming and J lost 3 bases; unmatched junction nucleotides: 6. CDR3 region: CASSTPSGKETQYF. The DNA of the CDR3 is TGTGCCAGCAGCACTCCTAGCGGCAAAGAGACCCAGTACTTC.

V is TRBV28 and J is TRBJ1-2; TRBD1 agrees at 11 bases. V lost 7 bases to trimming and J lost 4 bases; unmatched junction nucleotides: 5. Germline V CDR1 and CDR2: MDHEN, SYDVKM. The CDR3 covers 14 residues. In DNA, the CDR3 is TGTGCCAGCAAGGACAGGGGGCAAGGCTATGGCTACACCTTC. Its protein product is CASKDRGQGYGYTF.

This clone has only one observation. This rearrangement joins TRBV13 to TRBJ2-3, with no clear D. V was pared by 5 bases and J by 2 bases, with 14 bases between. Germline CDR1 is PRHDT and CDR2 is FYEKMQ (reference sequence). This CDR3 comprises 15 residues. As DNA, the CDR3 is TGTGCCAGCAGCCTCCCCAAACAATACACAGATACGCAGTATTTT. Its translation is CASSLPKQYTDTQYF. Combining the CDR3 with reference TRBV13 and TRBJ2-3 gives the whole variable domain AAGVIQSPRHLIKEKRETATLKCYPIPRHDTVYWYQQGPGQDPQFLISFYEKMQSDKGSIPDRFSAQQFSDYHSELNMSSLELGDSALYFCASSLPKQYTDTQYFGPGTRLTVL.

V is TRBV7-6 and J is TRBJ2-5, with 12 bases aligning to TRBD2. The V and J ends lost 1 base and 4 bases, in that order; junction bases with no gene match: 1. Germline V lookup: CDR1 SGHVS, CDR2 FNYEAQ. The CDR3 runs 15 residues. CDR3 nucleotide sequence: TGTGCCAGCAGCTTAGAACTAGCGGGAGGAGAGACCCAGTACTTC. Its translation: CASSLELAGGETQYF.

This chain uses TRBV27 with TRBJ2-2, with D possibly called TRBD1 or TRBD2 (6 bases each). The CDR3 is 14 amino acids. V lost 6 bases, J lost 8 bases, and 16 bases lay in between. Germline V CDR1 and CDR2: MNHEY, SMNVEV (reference sequence). The CDR3: CASREGGGEGELFF. The DNA for the CDR3 is TGTGCCAGCAGAGAGGGGGGAGGTGAGGGGGAGCTGTTTTTT.

The chain uses TRBV4-1 and TRBJ1-1; TRBD1 agrees at 7 bases. Germline V gives CDR1 MGHRA, CDR2 YSYEKL. The CDR3 totals 17 residues. The V and J ends lost 0 bases and 6 bases, in that order; junction bases with no gene match: 13. In nucleotides, the CDR3 is TGCGCCAGCAGCCAAGAACCAGGGGGAGAGGCGAGGGCTGAAGCTTTCTTT. This codes for CASSQEPGGEARAEAFF.

The chain employs TRBV21-1 and TRBJ2-1; the table's D call, TRBD2, was not checked against the DNA. TRBV21-1 is labeled a pseudogene. This CDR3 has 15 residues. CDR3 amino acids: CASSKRRHNYNEQFF. The CDR3 DNA sequence: TGTGCCAGCAGCAAGAGGCGGCACAACTACAATGAGCAGTTCTTC.

This chain uses TRBV6-5 with TRBJ2-7; TRBD1 aligns across 12 bases. The junction had 6 bases not matched to a gene; V was cut back by 6 bases and J by 6 bases. The CDR3 consists of 14 residues. CDR1 MNHEY and CDR2 SVGAGI come from the germline V gene. The CDR3 DNA reads as TGTGCCAGCAGCCCCGGGACAGGGGGCCGCGAGCAGTACTTC. Protein: CASSPGTGGREQYF.

The CDR3 nucleotides read TGTGCCAGCAGTGAAGTAGCGGGAGGGCCGTTGGGCACAGATACGCAGTATTTT. Its protein product is CASSEVAGGPLGTDTQYF. The J gene is TRBJ2-3, the V gene TRBV2; 11 nucleotides match TRBD2. V lost 1 base to trimming and J lost 1 base; unmatched junction nucleotides: 7. The CDR3 covers 18 residues. Germline-derived CDR1 and CDR2 are SNHLY and FYNNEI. Complete variable domain (other parts from reference TRBV2 and TRBJ2-3): EPEVTQTPSHQVTQMGQEVILRCVPISNHLYFYWYRQILGQKVEFLVSFYNNEISEKSEIFDDQFSVERPDGSNFTLKIRSTKLEDSAMYFCASSEVAGGPLGTDTQYFGPGTRLTVL.

V usage is TRBV29-1 and J usage is TRBJ2-1, with TRBD2 matching over 10 bases. V was clipped by 4 bases and J by 4 bases; unmatched bases: 4. The V gene's germline CDR1 is SQVTM and CDR2 ANQGSEA. CDR3 length equals 14 residues. CDR3 bases: TGCAGCGTTGTAGGACTAGCGGAGTACAATGAGCAGTTCTTC. It codes for CSVVGLAEYNEQFF.

The chain joins TRBV19 to TRBJ2-3, with 7 bases matching TRBD2. The CDR3 has 18 residues. The V segment lost 3 bases and the J segment 2 bases; nucleotides outside the gene matches: 14. Germline V lookup: CDR1 LNHDA, CDR2 SQIVND (reference sequence). In DNA form, the CDR3 reads TGTGCCAGTAGTATTGCTATCAATAGACTAGCACCCACAGATACGCAGTATTTT. This gives the protein CASSIAINRLAPTDTQYF. Looking up the rest from reference TRBV19 and TRBJ2-3 gives the full variable domain: DGGITQSPKYLFRKEGQNVTLSCEQNLNHDAMYWYRQDPGQGLRLIYYSQIVNDFQKGDIAEGYSVSREKKESFPLTVTSAQKNPTAFYLCASSIAINRLAPTDTQYFGPGTRLTVL.

This rearrangement joins TRBV11-2 to TRBJ2-5, with a weak D call TRBD1 (6 bases). CDR1 SGHAT and CDR2 FQNNGV come from the germline V gene. The CDR3 extends over 17 amino acids. V was trimmed by 0 bases and J by 3 bases, leaving 17 bases between them. The CDR3 coding sequence is TGTGCCAGCAGCTTAGATCTGGGCAGGGGTCATGAAGAGACCCAGTACTTC. It is translated as CASSLDLGRGHEETQYF.

Points on this clone: Other DNA sequences in the sample encode the same CDR3. CDR3 sequence (DNA): TGTGCCAGCAGTAGCGGGGGCTCTTACGAGCAGTACTTC. Protein sequence: CASSSGGSYEQYF. The gene calls are TRBV27 and TRBJ2-7, with 8 bases lining up with TRBD2. Germline values: CDR1 MNHEY, CDR2 SMNVEV (reference sequence). The V segment lost 5 bases and the J segment 4 bases; nucleotides outside the gene matches: 4. This CDR3 contains 13 residues.

This sequence joins TRBV29-1 and TRBJ2-1; no clear D. Germline V lookup: CDR1 SQVTM, CDR2 ANQGSEA. The ends were cut back, 6 bases at V and 9 bases at J, with 12 bases in the middle. This CDR3 region has 11 residues. Written as DNA, the CDR3 is TGCAGCGTCCGCAGTGGCCTTGAGCAGTTCTTC. Translating it yields CSVRSGLEQFF.

The J gene is TRBJ1-6, the V gene TRBV5-4; perhaps TRBD1 as D (5 bases). V was pared by 0 bases and J by 9 bases, with 10 bases between. Germline values: CDR1 SGHNT, CDR2 YYREEE (reference sequence). This CDR3 contains 14 residues. The CDR3 here is CASSLDQGGSPLHF. CDR3 nucleotides: TGTGCCAGCAGCTTGGATCAGGGCGGTTCACCCCTCCACTTT.

The CDR3 bases are TGTGCCTGGAGCATAATCCGCGGCGGGAGGAACACCGGGGAGCTGTTTTTT. Residues: CAWSIIRGGRNTGELFF. The genes are TRBV30 and TRBJ2-2; 7 bases map to TRBD2. CDR3 length: 17 residues. Germline V CDR1 and CDR2: GTSNPN, SVGIG (reference sequence). V trimming: 3 bases; J trimming: 1 base; junction bases outside the gene matches: 11.

This clone was observed a single time. The chain employs TRBV6-5 and TRBJ2-1, with D possibly being TRBD2 (5 bases). CDR1 and CDR2 (germline): MNHEY, SVGAGI. Trimming left V 8 bases short and J 6 bases short, with 8 bases between. The CDR3 has 11 residues. CDR3 nucleotides: TGTGCCAGCGTCCGGGGCAATGAGCAGTTCTTC. This gives the protein CASVRGNEQFF.

This clone was seen a single time. The chain joins TRBV28 to TRBJ1-2; possibly TRBD1 for D (6 bases). This CDR3 has 14 residues. The germline gives CDR1 MDHEN, CDR2 SYDVKM. Trimming stripped 5 bases from V and 4 bases from J, with 14 bases between. As DNA, the CDR3 is TGTGCCAGCAGTCCCCCCGACAGGTTCTATGGCTACACCTTC. Its protein product is CASSPPDRFYGYTF.

The chain combines TRBV29-1 with TRBJ2-3, with TRBD1 matching over 10 bases. Germline CDR1 and CDR2: SQVTM and ANQGSEA. CDR3 size: 15 residues. In DNA form, the CDR3 reads TGCACCCACCGGGGCTCGGACAGGGGGACAGATACGCAGTATTTT. Encoded protein: CTHRGSDRGTDTQYF.

The J gene is TRBJ2-7, the V gene TRBV27, with 8 bases lining up with TRBD2. CDR1 and CDR2 from the germline V gene are MNHEY and SMNVEV (reference sequence). The ends lost 6 bases at V and 4 bases at J; junction bases unmatched: 8. The CDR3 has 14 residues. CDR3: CASSLGGTRYEQYF. The CDR3 DNA reads as TGTGCCAGCAGCCTAGGGGGGACTAGATACGAGCAGTACTTC.

This chain links TRBV5-1 with TRBJ2-7; 9 bases match TRBD1. The CDR3 runs 14 residues. The germline CDR1 and CDR2 sequences are SGHRS and YFSETQ. The ends lost 2 bases at V and 2 bases at J; junction bases unmatched: 2. This CDR3 reads CASSFGDRAYEQYF. In DNA form, the CDR3 reads TGCGCCAGCAGCTTTGGGGACAGGGCCTACGAGCAGTACTTC.

This chain uses TRBV5-4 with TRBJ2-5, with 9 bases fitting TRBD1. V lost 4 bases and J lost 4; bases outside the gene matches: 5. Germline CDR1 reads SGHNT; CDR2 reads YYREEE (reference sequence). This CDR3 region has 14 residues. CDR3 amino acids: CASSRDRVGETQYF. CDR3 DNA sequence: TGTGCCAGCAGCCGGGACAGGGTGGGAGAGACCCAGTACTTC.

V and J are TRBV19 and TRBJ2-1; tentative D call: TRBD1 (6 bases). Germline-derived CDR1 and CDR2 are LNHDA and SQIVND (reference sequence). This CDR3 comprises 16 residues. V lost 8 bases and J lost 1, with 18 bases in between. The CDR3 here is CASQHIQGVSYNEQFF. CDR3 DNA sequence: TGTGCCAGTCAACATATACAGGGCGTATCCTACAATGAGCAGTTCTTC. Full variable domain (rest looked up from reference TRBV19 and TRBJ2-1): DGGITQSPKYLFRKEGQNVTLSCEQNLNHDAMYWYRQDPGQGLRLIYYSQIVNDFQKGDIAEGYSVSREKKESFPLTVTSAQKNPTAFYLCASQHIQGVSYNEQFFGPGTRLTVL.